Following are 23 T cell receptor beta chains from one sample sequenced in a study of OX40 agonist ivuxolimab in advanced cancers. Method: immunoSEQ multiplex PCR; TCRdb's copy keeps in-frame clones and lacks some. The sample shows 70,000 to 85,000 clones, 90% of them seen only once. The sample was CD4+ or CD8+ T cells sorted from blood, taken in a trial of the OX40 agonist ivuxolimab. The receptors here all came from an adult with an advanced solid tumor such as melanoma, head and neck, liver or kidney cancer.

This sequence joins TRBV19 and TRBJ2-7; D uncertain. Trimming stripped 6 bases from V and 4 bases from J, with 19 bases between. Germline V gene data show CDR1 as LNHDA and CDR2 as SQIVND (reference sequence). The CDR3 runs to 15 residues. Here the CDR3 reads CASSPKYNAVYEQYF. The CDR3 bases are TGTGCCAGTAGCCCTAAATACAACGCTGTGTACGAGCAGTACTTC.

In regard to this clone: Different DNA sequences within this sample yield the same CDR3. This chain uses TRBV5-8 with TRBJ2-1; no clear D. The V end was cut by 0 bases, the J end by 2 bases, with 3 bases between. The germline CDR1 and CDR2 sequences are SGHTS and YDEGEE. The CDR3 contains 13 residues. The chain's CDR3 is CASSLGPYNEQFF. The CDR3 nucleotides are TGTGCCAGCAGCTTGGGCCCCTACAATGAGCAGTTCTTC.

The chain uses TRBV6-1 and TRBJ2-1; 12 nucleotides match TRBD2. The trim removed 4 bases at V and 7 bases at J, leaving 11 bases unmatched. The germline CDR1 and CDR2 sequences are MNHNS and SASEGT. The CDR3 runs 17 residues. CDR3: CASSGTSLAGGINEQFF. The CDR3 DNA reads as TGTGCCAGCAGTGGAACCTCACTAGCGGGAGGAATAAATGAGCAGTTCTTC.

The chain recombines TRBV7-8 with TRBJ2-5; 7 bases match TRBD1. Looked up from germline, CDR1 is SGHVS and CDR2 is FQNEAQ. The CDR3 has 16 residues. Trimming removed 5 bases from V and 5 bases from J; junction bases left unmatched: 14. The CDR3 nucleotides read TGTGCCAGCAGCCCGTACGTGACAGGGAGTGCGGAGACCCAGTACTTC. It translates to CASSPYVTGSAETQYF. Together with reference TRBV7-8 and TRBJ2-5, the CDR3 gives the full variable domain: GAGVSQSPRYKVAKRGQDVALRCDPISGHVSLFWYQQALGQGPEFLTYFQNEAQLDKSGLPSDRFFAERPEGSVSTLKIQRTQQEDSAVYLCASSPYVTGSAETQYFGPGTRLLVL.

Of note for this clone: Other nucleotide sequences from this sample produce the same CDR3. The V call is TRBV27, the J call TRBJ1-6; D unclear. This CDR3 has 13 amino acids. The germline V gene has CDR1 MNHEY and CDR2 SMNVEV (reference sequence). Trimming shortened V by 3 bases and J by 8 bases, and 8 bases separated the two germline ends. The CDR3, as DNA: TGTGCCAGCAGTTTCGGAACTGATTCACCCCTCCACTTT. It specifies CASSFGTDSPLHF.

The V call is TRBV7-6, the J call TRBJ1-3; TRBD1 might be the D (5 bases). Trimming left V 6 bases short and J 0 bases short, with 12 bases between. This CDR3 has 15 amino acids. Germline CDR1 and CDR2: SGHVS and FNYEAQ. The CDR3 protein is CASRSDSISGNTIYF. CDR3 DNA: TGTGCCAGCAGGTCAGACAGCATCTCTGGAAACACCATATATTTT.

The rearrangement joins TRBV6-5 to TRBJ2-5; the D gene is possibly TRBD1 (5 bases). CDR1 MNHEY and CDR2 SVGAGI come from the germline V gene. CDR3 length: 14 residues. V was pared by 2 bases and J by 3 bases, with 10 bases between. The CDR3 nucleotides read TGTGCCAGCAGTTACGATAGGGGTGAAGAGACCCAGTACTTC. Translation: CASSYDRGEETQYF.

The chain carries TRBV4-3 and TRBJ2-1, with 12 bases aligning to TRBD2. V trimming: 2 bases; J trimming: 6 bases; junction bases outside the gene matches: 14. Germline V gene sequence: CDR1 LGHNA, CDR2 YSLEER. The CDR3 consists of 19 residues. The CDR3 coding sequence is TGCGCCAGCAGCCAAAACCGGAGGCTAGCGGGAGGGCAAGGCAATGAGCAGTTCTTC. It is translated as CASSQNRRLAGGQGNEQFF.

V and J are TRBV11-3 and TRBJ2-2, with TRBD1 matching over 7 bases. The CDR3 length is 13 residues. Germline loops: CDR1 SGHNT, CDR2 YENEEA. J gave up 6 bases and V 9 bases, and 7 bases lay outside the gene matches. Written as DNA, the CDR3 is TGTGCCAGACAGGGGAGAGAGTCCGGGGAGCTGTTTTTT. Translated: CARQGRESGELFF.

The chain employs TRBV10-3 and TRBJ1-1, with TRBD1 matching 7 bases. Germline V CDR1 and CDR2: ENHRY, SYGVKD. The CDR3 has 15 residues. V gave up 6 bases and J gave up 0 bases; unmatched junction bases: 7. The CDR3 DNA is TGTGCCATCAGCCAACCCGGGACAGTGAACACTGAAGCTTTCTTT. This gives the protein CAISQPGTVNTEAFF.

This clone showed up just a few times. This rearrangement joins TRBV28 to TRBJ1-1; 7 positions agree with TRBD1. Per germline, CDR1 MDHEN and CDR2 SYDVKM. The V gene end was trimmed by 7 bases and the J gene end by 5 bases; junction bases not matched to a gene: 7. This CDR3 spans 13 amino acids. The CDR3 is CASTRQGGTEAFF. The CDR3 nucleotides read TGTGCCAGCACCCGACAGGGAGGGACTGAAGCTTTCTTT.

The V and J genes are TRBV5-1 and TRBJ1-2; 11 bases match TRBD1. This CDR3 spans 14 amino acids. Germline V CDR1 and CDR2: SGHRS, YFSETQ. Trimming removed 0 bases from V and 6 bases from J; junction bases left unmatched: 1. CDR3 region: CASSLAGQGDGYTF. The CDR3 region has the DNA TGCGCCAGCAGCTTGGCGGGACAGGGGGATGGCTACACCTTC.

The V gene is TRBV9, the J gene TRBJ2-1; 7 bases match TRBD2. Germline-derived CDR1 and CDR2 are SGDLS and YYNGEE. This CDR3 contains 14 residues. Trimming cost V 1 base and J 10 bases; bases outside gene matches: 8. The CDR3 region is CASSVSGTYGEQFF. The CDR3 nucleotides read TGTGCCAGCAGCGTAAGCGGGACCTACGGAGAGCAGTTCTTC.

The V gene is TRBV18, the J gene TRBJ1-5; D gene ambiguous. The CDR3 loop spans 16 amino acids. From germline, CDR1 is KGHSH and CDR2 LQKENI. V dropped 0 bases and J dropped 7 bases, with 16 bases sitting between them. CDR3 region: CASSPPGDFSAQPQHF. DNA for the CDR3: TGTGCCAGCTCACCACCCGGGGATTTCTCTGCCCAGCCCCAGCATTTT.

V is TRBV28 and J is TRBJ1-1; 7 bases align to TRBD1. CDR3 length equals 13 residues. The J segment lost 10 bases and the V segment lost 1 base, leaving 6 bases of the junction unmatched. Germline V lookup: CDR1 MDHEN, CDR2 SYDVKM. The CDR3 spells CASSLSDRPAAFF. The CDR3 DNA reads TGTGCCAGCAGTTTATCGGACAGGCCGGCAGCTTTCTTT. Complete variable domain (other parts from reference TRBV28 and TRBJ1-1): DVKVTQSSRYLVKRTGEKVFLECVQDMDHENMFWYRQDPGLGLRLIYFSYDVKMKEKGDIPEGYSVSREKKERFSLILESASTNQTSMYLCASSLSDRPAAFFGQGTRLTVV.

V usage is TRBV19 and J usage is TRBJ2-5; TRBD1 matches at 7 bases. V was clipped by 6 bases and J by 1 base; unmatched bases: 11. Germline lookup yields CDR1 LNHDA and CDR2 SQIVND (reference sequence). CDR3 size: 16 residues. CDR3 in DNA: TGTGCCAGTAGGGCCCAGGGACAGACTTTCCAAGAGACCCAGTACTTC. It yields the protein CASRAQGQTFQETQYF.

The chain is built from TRBV7-6 and TRBJ2-1, with TRBD2 matching 8 bases. The CDR3 covers 16 residues. V lost 0 bases, J lost 6 bases, and 7 bases stayed unmatched. The germline CDR1 and CDR2 sequences are SGHVS and FNYEAQ. The CDR3 is CASSLALAGGLNEQFF. DNA of the CDR3: TGTGCCAGCAGCTTAGCGCTTGCGGGGGGACTCAATGAGCAGTTCTTC.

CDR3 loop: CASSLAGTGEEGYTF. The CDR3, as DNA: TGTGCCAGCTCACTAGCCGGGACAGGAGAGGAGGGCTACACCTTC. This sequence joins TRBV18 and TRBJ1-2; 8 nucleotides agree with TRBD1. After removal of 4 bases from V and 8 bases from J, the junction contained 12 bases not matched to a gene. From germline, CDR1 is KGHSH and CDR2 LQKENI. This CDR3 comprises 15 residues.

This chain connects TRBV27 to TRBJ2-7; D gene ambiguous. Trimming shortened V by 3 bases and J by 6 bases, and 6 bases separated the two germline ends. The CDR3 extends over 11 amino acids. From germline, CDR1 is MNHEY and CDR2 SMNVEV (reference sequence). The CDR3 sequence is CASSLNGEQYF. CDR3 DNA sequence: TGTGCCAGCAGTTTGAACGGCGAGCAGTACTTC.

V usage is TRBV9 and J usage is TRBJ2-4; 10 positions agree with TRBD1. V shed 4 bases and J 7 bases; nucleotides not matched to a gene: 8. Germline CDR1 is SGDLS and CDR2 is YYNGEE. The CDR3 is made up of 15 amino acids. CDR3 sequence (DNA): TGTGCCAGCAGCTTGGGACAGGGGTATCGGAACATTCAGTACTTC. As protein: CASSLGQGYRNIQYF. The whole variable domain, remainder taken from reference TRBV9 and TRBJ2-4, is DSGVTQTPKHLITATGQRVTLRCSPRSGDLSVYWYQQSLDQGLQFLIQYYNGEERAKGNILERFSAQQFPDLHSELNLSSLELGDSALYFCASSLGQGYRNIQYFGAGTRLSVL.

V gene TRBV11-1 combines with J gene TRBJ2-2; TRBD2 agrees at 10 bases. From germline, CDR1 is SGHAT and CDR2 FQDESV (reference sequence). The CDR3 covers 16 residues. V shed 5 bases and J 4 bases; nucleotides not matched to a gene: 7. The CDR3 coding sequence is TGTGCCAGCAGCCCCAGCGGGAGGGCCCTCACCGGGGAGCTGTTTTTT. Protein: CASSPSGRALTGELFF.

V gene TRBV20-1 combines with J gene TRBJ1-5; no reliable D call. The length of the CDR3 is 11 residues. Germline V lookup: CDR1 DFQATT, CDR2 SNEGSKA (reference sequence). The V and J ends lost 1 base and 9 bases respectively, with 7 bases between them. CDR3 DNA sequence: TGCAGTGCTAGAGTGGAGGGGCCCCAGCATTTT. This sequence encodes CSARVEGPQHF.

Only one count was recorded for this clone. The V gene is TRBV4-2, the J gene TRBJ2-7; 8 bases align to TRBD2. V was clipped by 5 bases and J by 2 bases; unmatched bases: 11. Looked up from germline, CDR1 is LGHNA and CDR2 is YNFKEQ. This CDR3 region has 16 residues. This CDR3 is CASSMDEAGVPYEQYF. The CDR3 coding sequence is TGTGCCAGCAGCATGGATGAAGCGGGAGTCCCCTACGAGCAGTACTTC.